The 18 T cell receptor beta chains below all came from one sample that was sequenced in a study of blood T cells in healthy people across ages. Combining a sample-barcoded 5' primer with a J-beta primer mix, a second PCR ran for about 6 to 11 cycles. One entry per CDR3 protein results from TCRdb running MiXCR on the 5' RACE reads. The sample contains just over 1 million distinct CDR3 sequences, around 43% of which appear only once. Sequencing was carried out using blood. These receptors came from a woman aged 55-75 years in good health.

In DNA form, the CDR3 reads TGCAGTGCTAGGCTTCCGGGAGCCCCTGGCACAGATACGCAGTATTTT. Amino acid sequence: CSARLPGAPGTDTQYF. The chain joins TRBV20-1 to TRBJ2-3, with a weak D call TRBD2 (6 bases). The CDR3 covers 16 residues. Trimming removed 3 bases at V and 1 base at J, with 17 bases between. The germline gives CDR1 DFQATT, CDR2 SNEGSKA (reference sequence).

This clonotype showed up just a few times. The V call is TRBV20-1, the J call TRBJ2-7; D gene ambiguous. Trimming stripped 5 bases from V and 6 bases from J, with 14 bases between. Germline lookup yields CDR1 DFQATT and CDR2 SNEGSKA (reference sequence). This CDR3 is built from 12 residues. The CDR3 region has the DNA TGCAGTGCTCATACACGATATAGCGAGCAGTACTTC. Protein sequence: CSAHTRYSEQYF.

The CDR3 here is CASSFGDRVSIQYF. The CDR3, as DNA: TGTGCCAGCAGCTTTGGGGACAGGGTCAGCATTCAGTACTTC. The chain is built from TRBV7-2 and TRBJ2-4, with TRBD1 matching 9 bases. Germline CDR1 reads SGHTA; CDR2 reads FQGNSA. Trimming removed 3 bases from V and 9 bases from J; junction bases left unmatched: 6. There are 14 residues in the CDR3.

The CDR3 coding sequence is TGTGCCAGCCAGGCTGGCGGGACAGGGGTAGCGTCTGGGGCCAACGTCCTGACTTTC. This gives the protein CASQAGGTGVASGANVLTF. This sequence joins TRBV25-1 and TRBJ2-6; 10 positions match TRBD1. This CDR3 comprises 19 residues. V was clipped by 8 bases and J by 1 base; unmatched bases: 14. The germline V gene encodes CDR1 MGHDK and CDR2 SYGVNS.

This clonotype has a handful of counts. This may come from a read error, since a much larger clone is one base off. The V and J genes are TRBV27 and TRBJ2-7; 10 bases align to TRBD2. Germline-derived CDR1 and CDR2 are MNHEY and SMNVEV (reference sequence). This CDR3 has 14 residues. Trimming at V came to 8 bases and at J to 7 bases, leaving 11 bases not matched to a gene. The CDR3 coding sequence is TGTGCCAGCGCACTAGCGGGGACGGGCAATGAGCAGTACTTC. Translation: CASALAGTGNEQYF.

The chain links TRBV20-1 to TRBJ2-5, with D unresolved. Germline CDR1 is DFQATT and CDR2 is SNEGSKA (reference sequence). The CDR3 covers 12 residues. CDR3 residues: CRVSNRGETQYF. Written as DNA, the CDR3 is TGCAGAGTCTCTAATAGAGGAGAGACCCAGTACTTC.

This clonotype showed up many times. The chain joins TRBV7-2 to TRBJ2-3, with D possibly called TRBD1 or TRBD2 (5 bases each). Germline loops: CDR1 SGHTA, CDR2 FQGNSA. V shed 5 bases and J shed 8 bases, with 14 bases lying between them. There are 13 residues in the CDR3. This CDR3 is CASSPGTAGTQYF. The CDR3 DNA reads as TGTGCCAGCAGCCCCGGGACGGCCGGTACGCAGTATTTT.

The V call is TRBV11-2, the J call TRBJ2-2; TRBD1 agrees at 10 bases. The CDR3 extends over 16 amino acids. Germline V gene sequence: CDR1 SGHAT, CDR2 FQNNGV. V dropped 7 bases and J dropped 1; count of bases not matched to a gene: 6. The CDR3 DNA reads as TGTGCCAGCACCCAGGGGGACAGGGGGAACACCGGGGAGCTGTTTTTT. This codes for CASTQGDRGNTGELFF.

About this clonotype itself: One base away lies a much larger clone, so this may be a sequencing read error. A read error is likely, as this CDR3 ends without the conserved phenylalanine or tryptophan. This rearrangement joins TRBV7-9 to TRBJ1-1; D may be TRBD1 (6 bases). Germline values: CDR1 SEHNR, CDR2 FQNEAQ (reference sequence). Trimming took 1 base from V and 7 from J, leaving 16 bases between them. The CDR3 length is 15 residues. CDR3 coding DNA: TGTGCCAGCAGCTTAGGGGGGACAAAGGATCGTGAAGCTTTCTGT. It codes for CASSLGGTKDREAFC.

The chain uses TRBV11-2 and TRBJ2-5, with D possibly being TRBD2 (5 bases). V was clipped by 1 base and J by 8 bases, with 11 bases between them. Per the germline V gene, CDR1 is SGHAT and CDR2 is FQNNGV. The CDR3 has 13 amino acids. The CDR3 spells CASSLGEFDTQYF. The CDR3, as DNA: TGTGCCAGCAGCTTAGGGGAGTTCGACACCCAGTACTTC.

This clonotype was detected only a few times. The CDR3 here is CASSQEAGSNSPLHF. The CDR3 DNA is TGCGCCAGCAGCCAAGAAGCAGGGTCGAATTCACCCCTCCACTTT. This chain links TRBV4-1 with TRBJ1-6; D possibly corresponds to TRBD1 (5 bases). V gave up 0 bases and J gave up 7 bases, with 10 bases separating them. Germline CDR1 reads MGHRA; CDR2 reads YSYEKL. The CDR3 loop spans 15 amino acids.

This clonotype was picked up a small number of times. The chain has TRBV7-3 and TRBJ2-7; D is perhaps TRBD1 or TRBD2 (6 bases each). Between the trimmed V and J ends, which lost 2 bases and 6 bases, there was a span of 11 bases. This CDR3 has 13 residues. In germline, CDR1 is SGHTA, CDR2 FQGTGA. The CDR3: CASSLVGGSEQYF. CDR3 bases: TGTGCCAGCAGCTTAGTAGGGGGGAGCGAGCAGTACTTC. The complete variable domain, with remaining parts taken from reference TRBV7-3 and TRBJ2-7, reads GAGVSQTPSNKVTEKGKYVELRCDPISGHTALYWYRQSLGQGPEFLIYFQGTGAADDSGLPNDRFFAVRPEGSVSTLKIQRTERGDSAVYLCASSLVGGSEQYFGPGTRLTVT.

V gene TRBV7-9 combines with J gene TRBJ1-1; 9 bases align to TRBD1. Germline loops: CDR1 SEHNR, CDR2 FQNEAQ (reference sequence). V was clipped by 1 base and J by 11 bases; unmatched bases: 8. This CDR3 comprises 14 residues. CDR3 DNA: TGTGCCAGCAGCTTAGTCGGGACAGGGATTTGGGCTTTCTTT. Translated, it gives CASSLVGTGIWAFF.

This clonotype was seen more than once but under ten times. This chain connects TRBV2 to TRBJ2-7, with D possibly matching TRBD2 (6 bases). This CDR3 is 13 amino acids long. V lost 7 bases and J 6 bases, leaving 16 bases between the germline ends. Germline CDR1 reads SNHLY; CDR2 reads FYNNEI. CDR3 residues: CASITRRGSEQYF. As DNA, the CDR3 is TGTGCCAGCATAACGAGGAGGGGCAGCGAGCAGTACTTC.

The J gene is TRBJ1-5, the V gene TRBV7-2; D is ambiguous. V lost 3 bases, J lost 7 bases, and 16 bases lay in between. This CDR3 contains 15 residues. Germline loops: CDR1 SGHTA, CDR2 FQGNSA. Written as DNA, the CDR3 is TGTGCCAGCAGCTTCTCCGGCACCGGCGGGCAGCCCCAGCATTTT. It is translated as CASSFSGTGGQPQHF.

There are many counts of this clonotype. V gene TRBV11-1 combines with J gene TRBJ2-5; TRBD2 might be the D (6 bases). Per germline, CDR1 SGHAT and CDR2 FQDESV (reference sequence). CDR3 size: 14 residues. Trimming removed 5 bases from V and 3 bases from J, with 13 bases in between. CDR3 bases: TGTGCCAGCAGCCCTCTAGCGCTAGAAGAGACCCAGTACTTC. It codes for CASSPLALEETQYF. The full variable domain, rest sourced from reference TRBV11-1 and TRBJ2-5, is EAEVAQSPRYKITEKSQAVAFWCDPISGHATLYWYRQILGQGPELLVQFQDESVVDDSQLPKDRFSAERLKGVDSTLKIQPAELGDSAMYLCASSPLALEETQYFGPGTRLLVL.

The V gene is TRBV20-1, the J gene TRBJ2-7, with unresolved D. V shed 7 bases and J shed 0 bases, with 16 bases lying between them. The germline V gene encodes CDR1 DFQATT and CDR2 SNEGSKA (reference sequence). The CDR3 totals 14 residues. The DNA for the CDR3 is TGCAGTGTCAATTGCCATCCCGACTCCTACGAGCAGTACTTC. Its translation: CSVNCHPDSYEQYF.

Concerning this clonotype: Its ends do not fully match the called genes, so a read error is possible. CDR3 nucleotides: TGTGTCAGCAGCTTTGGACCGGAGGCCTACACCTTC. Its translation: CVSSFGPEAYTF. The J gene is TRBJ1-2, the V gene TRBV13; D is uncertain. The CDR3 spans 12 residues. The V gene's germline CDR1 is PRHDT and CDR2 FYEKMQ (reference sequence).